This TCR beta chain was identified during a study of regulatory T cells in long-lasting Graves disease. The study's findings and limits: TCR diversity was lower in persistent Graves' patients than in newly diagnosed ones.

Germline values: CDR1 LNHDA, CDR2 SQIVND (reference sequence). V trimming: 6 bases; J trimming: 6 bases; junction bases outside the gene matches: 8. The CDR3 is 15 residues long. Points on this clonotype: Its antigen is unidentified.

Time point reported: newly diagnosed GD, antithyroid drugs for less than 3 months. With RNA extracted from PBMCs as input, the TCR library was made. Peripheral blood, at roughly 10 milliliters, went into EDTA tubes. Assembly of TCR beta libraries relied on iRepertoire HTBI primers together with Arm-PCR of CDR3 regions. TCRdb re-called the multiplex PCR reads through MiXCR, storing one row per CDR3 protein. The data contain 600,000 to 650,000 distinct CDR3 sequences, around 17% of them singletons. Another study also made use of these data, one on T cells in Graves' hyperthyroidism and ophthalmopathy. As that report states: A first-round RT-PCR of the TCR CDR3 used the HTBI primer set. Most thyroid clonotypes expanded above 0.001 appeared in blood too.

This clonotype was sampled from a woman aged 25 to 39 with Graves disease. The sample in question was peripheral blood mononuclear cells (PBMCs), obtained at new diagnosis, from a patient treated with antithyroid drugs. The chain combines TRBV19 with TRBJ2-3; TRBD2 matches at 11 bases. This CDR3 reads CASSTSGRPWDTQYF. The CDR3 DNA sequence: TGTGCCAGTAGCACTAGCGGGAGACCATGGGATACGCAGTATTTT.